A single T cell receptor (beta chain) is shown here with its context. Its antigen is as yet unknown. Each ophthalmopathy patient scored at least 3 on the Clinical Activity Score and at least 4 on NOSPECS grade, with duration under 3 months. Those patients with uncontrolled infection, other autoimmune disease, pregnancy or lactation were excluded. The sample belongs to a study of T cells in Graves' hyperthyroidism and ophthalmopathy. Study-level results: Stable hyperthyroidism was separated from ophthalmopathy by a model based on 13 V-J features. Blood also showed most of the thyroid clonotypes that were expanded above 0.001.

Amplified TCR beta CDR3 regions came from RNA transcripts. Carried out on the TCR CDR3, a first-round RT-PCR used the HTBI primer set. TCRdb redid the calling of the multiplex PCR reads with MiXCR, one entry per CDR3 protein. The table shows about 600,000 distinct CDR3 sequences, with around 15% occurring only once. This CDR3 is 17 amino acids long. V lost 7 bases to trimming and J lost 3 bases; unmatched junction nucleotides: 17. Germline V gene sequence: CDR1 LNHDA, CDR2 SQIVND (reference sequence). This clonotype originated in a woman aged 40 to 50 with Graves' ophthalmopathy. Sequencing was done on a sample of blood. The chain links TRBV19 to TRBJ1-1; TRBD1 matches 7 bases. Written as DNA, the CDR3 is TGTGCCAGTACAATCGGCCCGGGACAGCCGGGGGACACTGAAGCTTTCTTT. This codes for CASTIGPGQPGDTEAFF. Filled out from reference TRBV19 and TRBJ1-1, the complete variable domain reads DGGITQSPKYLFRKEGQNVTLSCEQNLNHDAMYWYRQDPGQGLRLIYYSQIVNDFQKGDIAEGYSVSREKKESFPLTVTSAQKNPTAFYLCASTIGPGQPGDTEAFFGQGTRLTVV.